The 31 T cell receptor beta chains below all came from one sample that was sequenced in a study of blood T cell repertoires in COVID-19. TCRdb keeps only in-frame clones here, not all; method: immunoSEQ multiplex PCR. Among tens of thousands of clones listed, 73% were seen once. The specimen sequenced was peripheral blood. These TCRs come from a woman between 45 and 60 years old with active or convalescent COVID-19.

CDR3 region: CASSDGGIDGTQYF. CDR3 nucleotides: TGTGCCAGCAGTGATGGAGGGATTGATGGTACGCAGTATTTT. The rearrangement links TRBV2 to TRBJ2-3; tentative D call: TRBD2 (6 bases). The V end lost 3 bases, the J end lost 8 bases, and 15 bases lay between the germline ends. Germline lookup yields CDR1 SNHLY and CDR2 FYNNEI. This CDR3 spans 14 amino acids.

This sequence joins TRBV12-5 and TRBJ2-1, with D perhaps TRBD2 (6 bases). This CDR3 contains 14 residues. Trimming cost V 4 bases and J 6 bases, with 13 bases left between them. CDR1 LGHNT and CDR2 FRNRAP come from the germline V gene. CDR3 region: CASGWGGGLNEQFF. DNA of the CDR3: TGTGCTAGTGGTTGGGGAGGCGGTCTCAATGAGCAGTTCTTC.

The chain couples TRBV9 to TRBJ2-5; 16 bases line up with TRBD2. With 0 bases clipped from V and 4 bases from J, the junction kept 6 bases outside the gene matches. The CDR3 is 18 amino acids. From germline, CDR1 is SGDLS and CDR2 YYNGEE. The CDR3 loop is CASSVGGLAGGPLETQYF. In nucleotides, the CDR3 is TGTGCCAGCAGCGTAGGGGGACTAGCGGGAGGGCCGTTAGAGACCCAGTACTTC.

This clone turned up a few times. This rearrangement joins TRBV6-6 to TRBJ2-2, with a tentative D call TRBD2 (5 bases). This CDR3 comprises 14 residues. With 2 bases removed from V and 7 bases from J, the gap between germline ends came to 11 bases. CDR1 and CDR2 from the germline V gene are MNHNY and SVGAGI (reference sequence). Written as DNA, the CDR3 is TGTGCCAGCAGTTACCAGGAAGCGGTCGGGGAGCTGTTTTTT. It translates to CASSYQEAVGELFF.

J is TRBJ2-7 and V is TRBV2; the match to TRBD2 covers 9 bases. The germline V gene has CDR1 SNHLY and CDR2 FYNNEI. This CDR3 has 15 residues. V trimming: 2 bases; J trimming: 0 bases; junction bases outside the gene matches: 2. The CDR3: CASSEPTSGSYEQYF. The CDR3 nucleotides are TGTGCCAGCAGTGAACCGACTAGCGGCTCCTACGAGCAGTACTTC.

The chain employs TRBV6-5 and TRBJ2-7, with 10 bases matching TRBD1. From germline, CDR1 is MNHEY and CDR2 SVGAGI. After removal of 6 bases from V and 2 bases from J, the junction contained 4 bases not matched to a gene. The CDR3 loop spans 14 amino acids. The CDR3 DNA is TGTGCCAGCAGATATGGACAGGGGGCCTACGAGCAGTACTTC. This translates into CASRYGQGAYEQYF.

This clone was seen more than once but under ten times. J is TRBJ2-5 and V is TRBV6-4; 7 bases agree with TRBD1. The V gene end was trimmed by 2 bases and the J gene end by 1 base; junction bases not matched to a gene: 7. The CDR3 is made up of 16 amino acids. Per the germline V gene, CDR1 is MRHNA and CDR2 is SNTAGT. CDR3 in amino acids: CASSDMDRPSQETQYF. As DNA, the CDR3 is TGTGCCAGCAGTGACATGGACAGGCCCTCCCAAGAGACCCAGTACTTC.

The rearrangement joins TRBV27 to TRBJ1-4, with D unclear. CDR1 is MNHEY and CDR2 is SMNVEV in the germline V gene (reference sequence). V was cut by 2 bases and J by 6 bases, with 19 bases left in between. This CDR3 spans 17 amino acids. The CDR3 spells CASSLTRSGTGDEKLFF. CDR3 nucleotide sequence: TGTGCCAGCAGTTTAACTCGAAGTGGAACGGGTGATGAAAAACTGTTTTTT.

CDR3 protein: CASSLSGRNNSPLHF. The CDR3 DNA follows: TGTGCCAGCAGCTTATCAGGGAGGAATAATTCACCCCTCCACTTT. This chain links TRBV7-9 with TRBJ1-6; D is perhaps TRBD1 (5 bases). The CDR3 is 15 residues long. CDR1 and CDR2 from the germline V gene are SEHNR and FQNEAQ (reference sequence). V was shortened by 2 bases and J by 5 bases, with 10 bases between the two germline ends.

The chain recombines TRBV19 with TRBJ2-3, with 10 bases aligning to TRBD2. The germline gives CDR1 LNHDA, CDR2 SQIVND (reference sequence). The CDR3 is made up of 15 amino acids. The J segment lost 6 bases and the V segment lost 2 bases, leaving 5 bases of the junction unmatched. Here the CDR3 DNA reads TGTGCCAGTAGTATAATCGGACTAGCGGCGGATACGCAGTATTTT. This codes for CASSIIGLAADTQYF.

This chain uses TRBV15 with TRBJ1-3; D is ambiguous. Per germline, CDR1 LNHNV and CDR2 YYDKDF (reference sequence). Trimming cost V 5 bases and J 0 bases, with 11 bases left between them. The CDR3 covers 15 residues. The CDR3 nucleotides are TGTGCCACCAGCGTCAGGTCTTACTCTGGAAACACCATATATTTT. Protein: CATSVRSYSGNTIYF.

The chain employs TRBV30 and TRBJ2-3; TRBD2 is a possible D gene (5 bases). Germline V CDR1 and CDR2: GTSNPN, SVGIG (reference sequence). V lost 4 bases and J lost 4, with 15 bases in between. The CDR3 contains 14 residues. The CDR3 loop is CAWTTIHSADTQYF. As DNA, the CDR3 is TGTGCCTGGACGACTATTCACAGCGCAGATACGCAGTATTTT.

The chain has TRBV7-8 and TRBJ2-5; 7 bases agree with TRBD2. Looked up from germline, CDR1 is SGHVS and CDR2 is FQNEAQ. The trim removed 1 base at V and 3 bases at J, leaving 5 bases unmatched. The length of the CDR3 is 15 residues. The CDR3 reads CASSLGLAAKETQYF. The CDR3 nucleotides are TGTGCCAGCAGCTTAGGTCTAGCGGCTAAAGAGACCCAGTACTTC. Using reference TRBV7-8 and TRBJ2-5 for the parts outside the CDR3, the full variable domain is GAGVSQSPRYKVAKRGQDVALRCDPISGHVSLFWYQQALGQGPEFLTYFQNEAQLDKSGLPSDRFFAERPEGSVSTLKIQRTQQEDSAVYLCASSLGLAAKETQYFGPGTRLLVL.

This clone was recorded once. The rearrangement uses TRBV5-1 and TRBJ2-2, with 7 bases matching TRBD1. This CDR3 has 15 residues. V dropped 4 bases and J dropped 6; count of bases not matched to a gene: 9. Germline V gives CDR1 SGHRS, CDR2 YFSETQ. DNA for the CDR3: TGCGCCAGCAGCCATAGGGACAGTTGGGCCGGGGAGCTGTTTTTT. Amino acids: CASSHRDSWAGELFF.

This clone was seen many times. The chain joins TRBV28 to TRBJ1-5; possibly TRBD1 for D (5 bases). Trimming left V 9 bases short and J 7 bases short, with 13 bases between. The germline V gene has CDR1 MDHEN and CDR2 SYDVKM. This CDR3 is built from 12 residues. The CDR3 is CASNRGWQPQHF. CDR3 nucleotides: TGTGCCAGTAACCGGGGGTGGCAGCCCCAGCATTTT. Variable domain in full (rest from reference TRBV28 and TRBJ1-5): DVKVTQSSRYLVKRTGEKVFLECVQDMDHENMFWYRQDPGLGLRLIYFSYDVKMKEKGDIPEGYSVSREKKERFSLILESASTNQTSMYLCASNRGWQPQHFGDGTRLSIL.

This chain uses TRBV19 with TRBJ1-3; the D is unclear. This CDR3 is built from 14 residues. V was shortened by 5 bases and J by 0 bases, with 8 bases between the two germline ends. Germline values: CDR1 LNHDA, CDR2 SQIVND (reference sequence). The CDR3 DNA reads TGTGCCAGTAGTGGCCCTGTCTCTGGAAACACCATATATTTT. As protein: CASSGPVSGNTIYF.

This sequence joins TRBV30 and TRBJ1-5, with D unresolved. Trimming left V 2 bases short and J 9 bases short, with 11 bases between. This CDR3 comprises 12 residues. Germline values: CDR1 GTSNPN, CDR2 SVGIG (reference sequence). CDR3 in amino acids: CAWSTPLGPQHF. CDR3 in DNA: TGTGCCTGGAGTACCCCCCTCGGGCCCCAGCATTTT.

This clone was seen more than once but under ten times. The rearrangement joins TRBV5-4 to TRBJ2-1, with 8 positions matching TRBD1. After removal of 4 bases from V and 1 base from J, the junction contained 4 bases not matched to a gene. CDR3 length: 15 residues. The germline gives CDR1 SGHNT, CDR2 YYREEE (reference sequence). The DNA for the CDR3 is TGTGCCAGCAGCCCCGGACAGGGATCCTACAATGAGCAGTTCTTC. Translating gives CASSPGQGSYNEQFF. Full variable domain (remainder filled in from reference TRBV5-4 and TRBJ2-1): ETGVTQSPTHLIKTRGQQVTLRCSSQSGHNTVSWYQQALGQGPQFIFQYYREEENGRGNFPPRFSGLQFPNYSSELNVNALELDDSALYLCASSPGQGSYNEQFFGPGTRLTVL.

J is TRBJ2-7 and V is TRBV10-2, with a possible D match to TRBD1 (6 bases). The V and J ends lost 5 bases and 0 bases respectively, with 11 bases between them. Germline V gives CDR1 WSHSY, CDR2 SAAADI. The CDR3 extends over 14 amino acids. The CDR3 sequence: CASSMGHFSYEQYF. Here the CDR3 DNA reads TGCGCCAGCAGTATGGGACATTTCTCCTACGAGCAGTACTTC.

The sample holds one count of this clone. The chain employs TRBV28 and TRBJ2-1; the D gene is possibly TRBD2 (6 bases). The length of the CDR3 is 15 residues. Germline V gives CDR1 MDHEN, CDR2 SYDVKM. V shed 4 bases and J shed 9 bases, with 19 bases lying between them. The CDR3 reads CASSSYPRTTTEQFF. CDR3 DNA sequence: TGTGCCAGCAGTTCTTACCCCAGGACTACAACTGAGCAGTTCTTC.

The V gene is TRBV6-2 or TRBV6-3, the J gene TRBJ2-1; 11 bases agree with TRBD2. The CDR3 contains 17 residues. Trimming at V came to 2 bases and at J to 7 bases, leaving 10 bases not matched to a gene. In germline, CDR1 is MNHEY, CDR2 SVGEGT. The CDR3 sequence is CASSYPSTSGSRNEQFF. CDR3 DNA sequence: TGTGCCAGCAGTTACCCGTCAACTAGCGGGAGCAGAAATGAGCAGTTCTTC.

The chain uses TRBV28 and TRBJ1-2; no definite D call. The CDR3 loop spans 17 amino acids. V lost 2 bases and J 0 bases, leaving 16 bases between the germline ends. Germline V gene lookup returns CDR1 MDHEN and CDR2 SYDVKM. The CDR3 DNA is TGTGCCAGCAGTTTACTCCCTTTAGGCGACACTAACTATGGCTACACCTTC. Translating it yields CASSLLPLGDTNYGYTF.

The rearrangement uses TRBV7-2 and TRBJ1-1; D may be TRBD1 (6 bases). The CDR3 spans 14 residues. V was cut by 6 bases and J by 2 bases, with 13 bases left in between. Per the germline V gene, CDR1 is SGHTA and CDR2 is FQGNSA. The CDR3 DNA reads as TGTGCCAGCAGTCAAACAGGGAGAAACACTGAAGCTTTCTTT. Its translation is CASSQTGRNTEAFF. The variable domain in full, with the rest retrieved from reference TRBV7-2 and TRBJ1-1, is GAGVSQSPSNKVTEKGKDVELRCDPISGHTALYWYRQSLGQGLEFLIYFQGNSAPDKSGLPSDRFSAERTGGSVSTLTIQRTQQEDSAVYLCASSQTGRNTEAFFGQGTRLTVV.

V usage is TRBV3-1 (or the pseudogene TRBV3-2) and J usage is TRBJ2-1; D gene uncertain. The CDR3 consists of 15 residues. Trimming shortened V by 0 bases and J by 6 bases, and 12 bases separated the two germline ends. The germline V gene has CDR1 LGHDT and CDR2 YNNKEL (reference sequence). CDR3 loop: CASSQDMALFNEQFF. The CDR3 DNA follows: TGTGCCAGCAGCCAAGATATGGCACTATTCAATGAGCAGTTCTTC.

This clone turned up a few times. This rearrangement joins TRBV11-3 to TRBJ2-2; the match to TRBD1 covers 9 bases. The CDR3 has 14 residues. The ends lost 7 bases at V and 5 bases at J; junction bases unmatched: 5. Germline CDR1 is SGHNT and CDR2 is YENEEA. DNA for the CDR3: TGTGCCAGCATTTGGACAGGGGTGACCGGGGAGCTGTTTTTT. It specifies CASIWTGVTGELFF.

The chain employs TRBV7-9 and TRBJ2-1; D might be TRBD1 (6 bases). The CDR3 loop spans 12 amino acids. V lost 5 bases to trimming and J lost 8 bases, with 10 bases between them. Germline CDR1 and CDR2: SEHNR and FQNEAQ (reference sequence). The CDR3 here is CASSPTGYEQFF. The CDR3 nucleotides are TGTGCCAGCAGCCCTACAGGGTATGAGCAGTTCTTC. The full variable domain, rest sourced from reference TRBV7-9 and TRBJ2-1, is DTGVSQNPRHKITKRGQNVTFRCDPISEHNRLYWYRQTLGQGPEFLTYFQNEAQLEKSRLLSDRFSAERPKGSFSTLEIQRTEQGDSAMYLCASSPTGYEQFFGPGTRLTVL.

Written as DNA, the CDR3 is TGTGCCAGCAGCCAAGGCCTAGCGGGAGGGCTTATCGATGAGCAGTTCTTC. This encodes CASSQGLAGGLIDEQFF. The rearrangement joins TRBV3-1 (or the pseudogene TRBV3-2) to TRBJ2-1; 12 bases match TRBD2. This CDR3 has 17 amino acids. V was pared by 1 base and J by 8 bases, with 9 bases of the junction left unmatched. Germline CDR1 and CDR2: LGHDT and YNNKEL (reference sequence).

The chain carries TRBV6-5 and TRBJ1-5, with D tentatively TRBD1 (5 bases). Trimming shortened V by 9 bases and J by 7 bases, and 16 bases separated the two germline ends. CDR1 is MNHEY, CDR2 SVGAGI, per germline. The CDR3 has 13 residues. For the CDR3, the DNA is TGTGCCAGTAAGCCAGGGTCAGGACAGCCCCAGCATTTT. Its protein product is CASKPGSGQPQHF.

V is TRBV19 and J is TRBJ2-1; TRBD2 matches at 15 bases. Trimming cost V 5 bases and J 12 bases; bases outside gene matches: 11. CDR3 size: 16 residues. Germline V gene data show CDR1 as LNHDA and CDR2 as SQIVND (reference sequence). The CDR3 coding sequence is TGTGCCAGTAGTTCATCCGGGACTAGCGGGAGGTGGGGGCAGTTCTTC. It codes for CASSSSGTSGRWGQFF.

The chain employs TRBV7-2 and TRBJ2-7, with TRBD1 as a possible D gene (5 bases). In germline, CDR1 is SGHTA, CDR2 FQGNSA. The CDR3 consists of 14 residues. Trimming removed 3 bases from V and 0 bases from J, with 9 bases in between. This chain's CDR3 is CASSFTGNSYEQYF. CDR3 coding DNA: TGTGCCAGCAGCTTTACAGGAAACTCCTACGAGCAGTACTTC.

The gene calls are TRBV6-2 or TRBV6-3 and TRBJ2-2, with D possibly TRBD2 on 5 matching bases. CDR1 and CDR2 from the germline V gene are MNHEY and SVGEGT. The CDR3 is made up of 14 amino acids. Trimming took off 1 base at V and 7 bases at J, with 10 bases between the two ends. The CDR3 sequence is CASSYYGNNGELFF. The CDR3 coding sequence is TGTGCCAGCAGTTACTACGGGAATAACGGGGAGCTGTTTTTT.